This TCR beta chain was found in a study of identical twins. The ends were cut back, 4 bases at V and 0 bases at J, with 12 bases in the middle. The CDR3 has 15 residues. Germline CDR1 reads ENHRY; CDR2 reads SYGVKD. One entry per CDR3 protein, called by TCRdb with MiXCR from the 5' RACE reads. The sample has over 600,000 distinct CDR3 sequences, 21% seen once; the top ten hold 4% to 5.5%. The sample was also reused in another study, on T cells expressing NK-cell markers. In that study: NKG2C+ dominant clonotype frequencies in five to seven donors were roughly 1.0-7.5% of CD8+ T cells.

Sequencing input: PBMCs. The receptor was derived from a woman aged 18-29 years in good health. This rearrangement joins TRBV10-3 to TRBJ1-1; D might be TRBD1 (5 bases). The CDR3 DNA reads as TGTGCCATCAGTGGTTCGGGGACGGTGAACACTGAAGCTTTCTTT. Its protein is CAISGSGTVNTEAFF.